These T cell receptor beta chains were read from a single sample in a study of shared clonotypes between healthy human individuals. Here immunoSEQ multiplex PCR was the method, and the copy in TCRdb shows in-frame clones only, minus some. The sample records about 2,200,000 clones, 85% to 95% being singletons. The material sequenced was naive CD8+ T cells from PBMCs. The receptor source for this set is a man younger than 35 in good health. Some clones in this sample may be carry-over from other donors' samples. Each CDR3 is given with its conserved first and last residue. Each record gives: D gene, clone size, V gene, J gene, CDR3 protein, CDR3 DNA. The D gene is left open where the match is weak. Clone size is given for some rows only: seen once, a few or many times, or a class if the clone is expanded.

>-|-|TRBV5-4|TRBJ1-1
CASSLARGSPEAFF
TGTGCCAGCAGCTTAGCGAGGGGGAGTCCTGAAGCTTTCTTT
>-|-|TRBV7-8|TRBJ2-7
CASSLEWGGSYEQYF
TGTGCCAGCAGCTTAGAGTGGGGCGGTTCCTACGAGCAGTACTTC
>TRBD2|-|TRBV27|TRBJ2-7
CASSLAGGVDEQYF
TGTGCCAGCAGTTTGGCGGGAGGAGTGGACGAGCAGTACTTC
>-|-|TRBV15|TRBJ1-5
CATRAGGNQPQHF
TGTGCCACCAGAGCGGGGGGCAATCAGCCCCAGCATTTT
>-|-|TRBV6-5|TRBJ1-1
CASSSTTYGVNTEAFF
TGTGCCAGCAGTTCCACAACTTATGGGGTAAACACTGAAGCTTTCTTT
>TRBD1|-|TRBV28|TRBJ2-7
CASTLDRGGYEQYF
TGTGCCAGCACCCTGGACAGGGGCGGCTACGAGCAGTACTTC
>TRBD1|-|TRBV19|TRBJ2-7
CASSPGTGGYEQYF
TGTGCCAGTAGTCCCGGGACAGGGGGCTACGAGCAGTACTTC
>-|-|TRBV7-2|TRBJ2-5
CASSLAAEGVRETQYF
TGTGCCAGCAGCTTAGCGGCGGAGGGGGTAAGGGAGACCCAGTACTTC
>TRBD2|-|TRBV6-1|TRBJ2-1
CASIGVAGYNEQFF
TGTGCCAGCATTGGGGTAGCGGGCTACAATGAGCAGTTCTTC
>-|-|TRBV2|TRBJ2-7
CASSVPGPSNLYEQYF
TGTGCCAGCAGCGTCCCGGGGCCCAGCAACCTCTACGAGCAGTACTTC
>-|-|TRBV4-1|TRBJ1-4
CASSQGGWTNEKLFF
TGCGCCAGCAGCCAGGGGGGGTGGACTAATGAAAAACTGTTTTTT
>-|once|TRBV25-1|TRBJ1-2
CASRRATVNYGYTF
TGTGCCAGCAGGCGGGCGACGGTTAACTATGGCTACACCTTC
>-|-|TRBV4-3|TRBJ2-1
CASSQDRRLAHHNEQFF
TGCGCCAGCAGCCAAGATCGACGGCTTGCTCACCACAATGAGCAGTTCTTC
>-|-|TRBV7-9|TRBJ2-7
CASSLYGGPSYEQYF
TGTGCCAGCAGCTTATACGGGGGCCCCTCCTACGAGCAGTACTTC
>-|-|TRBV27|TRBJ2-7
CASSQYLAAGIEQYF
TGTGCCAGCAGCCAATACCTCGCGGCAGGGATCGAGCAGTACTTC
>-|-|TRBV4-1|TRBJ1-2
CASSPAGVHNYGYTF
TGCGCCAGCAGCCCGGCAGGGGTCCATAACTATGGCTACACCTTC